This T cell receptor beta chain emerged from a study of CD8 T cells in Susac syndrome. CDR1 and CDR2 (germline): LNHDA, SQIVND (reference sequence). Between the trimmed V and J ends, which lost 7 bases and 0 bases, there was a span of 16 bases. The CDR3 loop spans 16 amino acids. As for this clonotype: Its specificity is not known.

Sequencing of TCR beta was carried out in blood CD8+ and CD4+ T cells. Through negative isolation, CD4+ and CD8+ T cells were obtained, while TEMRA cells were enriched using FACS. RNA totalling about 0.5 to 1 ug underwent reverse transcription with random hexamers. TCR beta CDR3 was amplified by immunoSEQ multiplex PCR. This amplification extended across 54 Vbeta and 13 Jbeta segments. TCRdb passed the immunoSEQ multiplex PCR reads through MiXCR, listing each CDR3 protein once. The sample shows around 130,000 distinct CDR3 sequences, 90% to 95% of them seen only once. General observations from the study: In its TCR sequencing and HLA analysis, the study acknowledged that the number of individuals was relatively small.

This chain uses TRBV19 with TRBJ1-3; perhaps TRBD1 as D (5 bases). This TCR was sampled from a human donor with multiple sclerosis. Sample: CD4+ T cells from PBMCs. This CDR3 reads CASTPAAGDSGNTIYF. The CDR3 nucleotides read TGTGCCAGTACCCCGGCGGCGGGGGACTCTGGAAACACCATATATTTT.